This TCR beta chain was obtained from a study of glioma-infiltrating T cells. A word on this clonotype: What it recognizes is unknown.

With V trimmed by 7 bases and J by 6 bases, 7 bases remained unmatched. The germline gives CDR1 SGHTA, CDR2 FQGNSA. This CDR3 spans 14 amino acids. Study-level results: Gliomas, especially low-grade, showed above-expected tissue-blood divergence; non-neoplastic patients showed below. Tissue and blood shared very few CDR3 sequences.

Using RNA template, CDR3s of TCR alpha and beta were amplified with iRepertoire arm-PCR. One-step reverse transcription and amplification started from approximately 100-400 ng of tissue mRNA or PBMC total RNA. TCRdb processed the multiplex PCR reads anew with MiXCR; each CDR3 protein has one entry. The data show around 100,000 distinct CDR3 sequences, roughly 30% seen once. This chain links TRBV7-2 with TRBJ2-3; TRBD2 agrees at 10 bases. The clonotype originates from a human donor with low-grade glioma or glioblastoma, undergoing nonglioma brain surgery, or in good health (not recorded which). The sample comprised glioma tissue, nonneoplastic brain tissue, or PBMCs (not recorded which). The CDR3 spells CASNLAGERDTQYF. CDR3 DNA: TGTGCCAGCAACCTAGCGGGGGAGAGGGATACGCAGTATTTT.